This TCR beta chain was sequenced during a study of breast tumors, draining lymph nodes, adjacent tissues. Findings of the study overall: Tumor repertoires ranked between lymph nodes and nontumor tissue in diversity, with V and J gene preferences. Data only fit, rather than demonstrated, lymph node origin of most tumor T cells. Luminal-like breast cancer showed significantly greater tumor-nontumor repertoire similarity than basal-like breast cancer did.

TCRdb re-analysed the multiplex PCR reads in MiXCR, keeping a single row per CDR3 protein. The table shows fewer than 250,000 distinct CDR3 sequences, with less than 40% occurring only once. Axillary draining lymph nodes of breast cancer patients supplied the node samples. The CDR3 extends over 15 amino acids. CDR1 KGHSH and CDR2 LQKENI come from the germline V gene. The trim removed 8 bases at V and 4 bases at J, leaving 8 bases unmatched. This clonotype was picked up many times. Antigen specificity is unknown. Sequencing was carried out using axillary lymph node tissue. The clonotype originates from a female donor with breast cancer. Some clones in this sample may be carry-over from other donors' samples. The V gene is TRBV18, the J gene TRBJ2-1, with 10 bases matching TRBD2. CDR3 coding DNA: TGTGCCAGCACAAAAACTAGCGGGGATTACAATGAGCAGTTCTTC. The encoded protein is CASTKTSGDYNEQFF. Complete variable domain (other parts from reference TRBV18 and TRBJ2-1): NAGVMQNPRHLVRRRGQEARLRCSPMKGHSHVYWYRQLPEEGLKFMVYLQKENIIDESGMPKERFSAEFPKEGPSILRIQQVVRGDSAAYFCASTKTSGDYNEQFFGPGTRLTVL.